The 25 T cell receptor beta chains below come from one sample, sequenced in a study of blood T cell repertoires in COVID-19. TCRdb's table, derived via immunoSEQ multiplex PCR, lists solely in-frame clones and lacks some. The sample contains more than 50,000 clones, about 77% of which appear only once. Sequencing was performed on peripheral blood. These receptors were taken from an older man with active or convalescent COVID-19.

J is TRBJ2-3 and V is TRBV7-3; 7 nucleotides line up with TRBD1. Germline CDR1 SGHTA, CDR2 FQGTGA. V shed 5 bases and J 6 bases; nucleotides not matched to a gene: 2. This CDR3 has 12 residues. CDR3 amino acids: CASSPDRDTQYF. The CDR3 region has the DNA TGTGCCAGCAGCCCGGACAGGGATACGCAGTATTTT.

This clone was counted a single time. The chain has TRBV7-9 and TRBJ2-1, with 14 bases aligning to TRBD2. CDR1 is SEHNR, CDR2 FQNEAQ, per germline (reference sequence). This CDR3 has 16 amino acids. Losses at the gene ends were 8 bases for V and 2 bases for J; bases not matched to a gene: 5. CDR3 residues: CASAGLAGAPYNEQFF. In DNA form, the CDR3 reads TGTGCCAGCGCGGGACTAGCGGGAGCGCCCTACAATGAGCAGTTCTTC.

The chain links TRBV29-1 to TRBJ2-1; 9 bases line up with TRBD2. Per germline, CDR1 SQVTM and CDR2 ANQGSEA. Trimming took 3 bases from V and 4 from J; bases not matched to a gene: 7. The CDR3 extends over 15 amino acids. Here the CDR3 DNA reads TGCAGCGTTGACTTAGCGGGAGCCACATACAATGAGCAGTTCTTC. It specifies CSVDLAGATYNEQFF.

The chain uses TRBV3-1 (or the pseudogene TRBV3-2) and TRBJ2-3; D gene ambiguous. Deletions cut 4 bases from V and 0 bases from J, with 5 bases between. This CDR3 is 13 amino acids long. Germline CDR1 reads LGHDT; CDR2 reads YNNKEL (reference sequence). Here the CDR3 DNA reads TGTGCCAGCAGCCTTGGCAGCACAGATACGCAGTATTTT. It encodes CASSLGSTDTQYF.

J is TRBJ1-4 and V is TRBV21-1; no DNA check was done on the table's D call, TRBD1. TRBV21-1 is a pseudogene. This CDR3 has 12 amino acids. The DNA of the CDR3 is TGTGCCAGCAGGGGACAGAGGGAAAAACTGTTTTTT. Translation gives CASRGQREKLFF.

This chain uses TRBV6-1 with TRBJ2-7, with 12 nucleotides matching TRBD1. Germline assignment: CDR1 MNHNS and CDR2 SASEGT. The CDR3 covers 15 residues. V lost 2 bases, J lost 5 bases, and 4 bases stayed unmatched. CDR3 residues: CASSEPGQGADEQYF. CDR3 coding DNA: TGTGCCAGCAGTGAACCGGGACAGGGGGCGGACGAGCAGTACTTC.

A single count supports this clone. This rearrangement joins TRBV7-3 to TRBJ2-3; the D is unclear. The germline CDR1 and CDR2 sequences are SGHTA and FQGTGA. There are 12 residues in the CDR3. Trimming took off 1 base at V and 6 bases at J, with 5 bases between the two ends. CDR3 loop: CASSLSRDTQYF. CDR3 nucleotides: TGTGCCAGCAGCTTAAGCAGGGATACGCAGTATTTT.

This clone was counted a single time. The chain joins TRBV4-1 to TRBJ1-5, with D tentatively TRBD1 (6 bases). The CDR3 length is 15 residues. Germline V gives CDR1 MGHRA, CDR2 YSYEKL. With 0 bases removed from V and 1 base from J, the gap between germline ends came to 7 bases. The CDR3 coding sequence is TGCGCCAGCAGCCAAGAAGGGGGAAGCAATCAGCCCCAGCATTTT. It translates to CASSQEGGSNQPQHF.

The V gene is TRBV18, the J gene TRBJ2-3, with D possibly matching TRBD2 (5 bases). The CDR3 is made up of 16 amino acids. Germline values: CDR1 KGHSH, CDR2 LQKENI. Trimming took off 4 bases at V and 2 bases at J, with 16 bases between the two ends. In DNA form, the CDR3 reads TGTGCCAGCTCACAAAGTAGCGTCCGCTCCACAGATACGCAGTATTTT. The encoded protein is CASSQSSVRSTDTQYF. Looking up the rest from reference TRBV18 and TRBJ2-3 gives the full variable domain: NAGVMQNPRHLVRRRGQEARLRCSPMKGHSHVYWYRQLPEEGLKFMVYLQKENIIDESGMPKERFSAEFPKEGPSILRIQQVVRGDSAAYFCASSQSSVRSTDTQYFGPGTRLTVL.

This chain connects TRBV20-1 to TRBJ1-4, with 8 bases that match TRBD1. The germline V gene encodes CDR1 DFQATT and CDR2 SNEGSKA (reference sequence). V shed 3 bases, J shed 7 bases, and the junction held 10 bases outside the gene matches. The CDR3 is made up of 15 amino acids. For the CDR3, the DNA is TGCAGTGCTAGTCCGCAGGGGGCCATGGGTGAAAAACTGTTTTTT. Encoded protein: CSASPQGAMGEKLFF.

On this clone: Because the CDR3's place on the DNA is in doubt, the DNA is left out and the CDR3 is given as listed by TCRdb. The rearrangement joins TRBV28 to TRBJ1-1. The CDR3 region is 12 residues in length, termini included. Germline assignment: CDR1 MDHEN and CDR2 SYDVKM. This CDR3 reads CASSTSNTEAFF.

This clone has a handful of counts. The rearrangement joins TRBV7-2 to TRBJ1-1; D call uncertain. V was pared by 1 base and J by 4 bases, with 7 bases between. This CDR3 is 13 amino acids long. Germline-derived CDR1 and CDR2 are SGHTA and FQGNSA. The CDR3 loop is CASSLDSITEAFF. CDR3 in DNA: TGTGCCAGCAGCTTAGACAGTATCACTGAAGCTTTCTTT.

The CDR3 reads CASSQEAGGGRCGYTF. CDR3 bases: TGTGCCAGCAGCCAAGAGGCAGGGGGCGGACGTTGTGGCTACACCTTC. This chain connects TRBV3-1 (or the pseudogene TRBV3-2) to TRBJ1-2, with 8 bases matching TRBD1. V lost 0 bases, J lost 7 bases, and 10 bases stayed unmatched. CDR3 size: 16 residues. Germline V lookup: CDR1 LGHDT, CDR2 YNNKEL (reference sequence).

This chain connects TRBV6-2 or TRBV6-3 to TRBJ1-4; 8 bases map to TRBD1. Germline V gene sequence: CDR1 MNHEY, CDR2 SVGEGT. V lost 0 bases and J lost 4; bases outside the gene matches: 7. The CDR3 runs to 17 residues. In nucleotides, the CDR3 is TGTGCCAGCAGTTACTCGGGACAGGCGGCCGATAATGAAAAACTGTTTTTT. Translated, it gives CASSYSGQAADNEKLFF.

V usage is TRBV7-2 and J usage is TRBJ2-2; tentatively, D is TRBD2 (6 bases). CDR3 length: 14 residues. With 8 bases removed from V and 5 bases from J, the gap between germline ends came to 15 bases. In germline, CDR1 is SGHTA, CDR2 FQGNSA. Written as DNA, the CDR3 is TGTGCCAGCCGCGGGGCAGGGCGTACCGGGGAGCTGTTTTTT. It encodes CASRGAGRTGELFF.

The V gene is TRBV9, the J gene TRBJ1-1; TRBD1 might be the D (5 bases). V was shortened by 5 bases and J by 0 bases, with 8 bases between the two germline ends. Germline V gene sequence: CDR1 SGDLS, CDR2 YYNGEE. The CDR3 runs 13 residues. The CDR3 sequence: CASRGEVNTEAFF. The CDR3 DNA follows: TGTGCCAGCAGAGGGGAGGTGAACACTGAAGCTTTCTTT.

The chain uses TRBV16 and TRBJ2-1; maybe TRBD1 (6 bases). The V gene lost 3 bases and the J gene lost 6 bases, with 18 bases spanning the gap. Germline V gene data show CDR1 as KGHSY and CDR2 as FQNENV. The CDR3 runs to 16 residues. The CDR3 is CASSQGSDRVPNEQFF. The CDR3 coding sequence is TGTGCCAGCAGCCAGGGGTCGGACAGAGTACCCAATGAGCAGTTCTTC. The whole variable domain, filled in from reference TRBV16 and TRBJ2-1, reads GEEVAQTPKHLVRGEGQKAKLYCAPIKGHSYVFWYQQVLKNEFKFLISFQNENVFDETGMPKERFSAKCLPNSPCSLEIQATKLEDSAVYFCASSQGSDRVPNEQFFGPGTRLTVL.

The genes are TRBV5-1 and TRBJ1-2, with no clear D. CDR3 length: 12 residues. Trimming cost V 3 bases and J 2 bases, with 5 bases left between them. Germline CDR1 and CDR2: SGHRS and YFSETQ. The CDR3 region is CASSSGNYGYTF. The DNA for the CDR3 is TGCGCCAGCAGCTCAGGAAACTATGGCTACACCTTC.

The CDR3: CACRGRDSNQPQHF. The CDR3 coding sequence is TGTGCCTGCCGAGGCAGGGATAGCAATCAGCCCCAGCATTTT. The chain recombines TRBV30 with TRBJ1-5; TRBD1 is a possible D gene (5 bases). CDR1 and CDR2 (germline): GTSNPN, SVGIG (reference sequence). Trimming pared 6 bases from V and 0 bases from J, leaving 12 bases between. The CDR3 sequence is 14 residues long.

V is TRBV7-2 and J is TRBJ2-7, with TRBD1 matching 7 bases. From germline, CDR1 is SGHTA and CDR2 FQGNSA. The CDR3 sequence is 14 residues long. Unmatched junction bases numbered 10, after V lost 5 bases and J lost 6 bases. The CDR3 nucleotides read TGTGCCAGCAGCCCCAGACAGGGAAGGTTCGAGCAGTACTTC. Protein product: CASSPRQGRFEQYF.

The chain employs TRBV21-1 and TRBJ1-6; the listed D gene, TRBD1, was not tested against the DNA. TRBV21-1 is recorded as a pseudogene. The CDR3 contains 19 residues. The chain's CDR3 is CASSKAERDRSSYNSPLHF. CDR3 nucleotide sequence: TGTGCCAGCAGCAAAGCCGAAAGGGACAGGAGCTCCTATAATTCACCCCTCCACTTT.

CDR3 protein: CAWSVVASGGYTF. The CDR3 bases are TGTGCCTGGAGTGTAGTGGCCTCTGGCGGCTACACCTTC. V gene TRBV30 combines with J gene TRBJ1-2; D call uncertain. CDR1 and CDR2 (germline): GTSNPN, SVGIG (reference sequence). This CDR3 spans 13 amino acids. V was trimmed by 0 bases and J by 8 bases, leaving 13 bases between them.

V gene TRBV7-3 combines with J gene TRBJ2-3; TRBD1 matches at 9 bases. The germline gives CDR1 SGHTA, CDR2 FQGTGA. This CDR3 region has 16 residues. The J segment lost 4 bases and the V segment lost 4 bases, leaving 9 bases of the junction unmatched. CDR3 DNA sequence: TGTGCCAGCAGCTCGGGGACAGGGTACGGACCAGATACGCAGTATTTT. Translating it yields CASSSGTGYGPDTQYF. The entire variable domain, with the rest obtained from reference TRBV7-3 and TRBJ2-3, is as follows: GAGVSQTPSNKVTEKGKYVELRCDPISGHTALYWYRQSLGQGPEFLIYFQGTGAADDSGLPNDRFFAVRPEGSVSTLKIQRTERGDSAVYLCASSSGTGYGPDTQYFGPGTRLTVL.

The chain employs TRBV27 and TRBJ2-3, with 10 bases lining up with TRBD2. V shed 0 bases, J shed 2 bases, and the junction held 8 bases outside the gene matches. Germline V gene lookup returns CDR1 MNHEY and CDR2 SMNVEV (reference sequence). The CDR3 runs to 18 residues. CDR3 nucleotides: TGTGCCAGCAGTTTATCATATCGGACTAGCGGCTCCACAGATACGCAGTATTTT. Protein product: CASSLSYRTSGSTDTQYF.

This clone was counted only a few times. V usage is TRBV2 and J usage is TRBJ1-1; no reliable D call. The V gene lost 8 bases and the J gene lost 5 bases, with 21 bases spanning the gap. Germline assignment: CDR1 SNHLY and CDR2 FYNNEI. The CDR3 covers 15 residues. CDR3 DNA sequence: TGTGCCAGCGCTCTTTTGGCGAGGTCATTTACTGAAGCTTTCTTT. It encodes CASALLARSFTEAFF.